This T cell receptor beta chain stems from a study of cytomegalovirus exposure and HLA in healthy donors. The V segment lost 4 bases and the J segment 4 bases; nucleotides outside the gene matches: 12. Germline CDR1 SGHDN, CDR2 FVKESK. CDR3 length: 16 residues. Likely unrecorded immune exposures existed in these nominally healthy donors. This clone turned up a few times. Vbeta (60) and Jbeta (13) primers were used in the PCR. Sequencing used immunoSEQ multiplex PCR; TCRdb keeps in-frame clones, though not all of them. The sample has 150,000 to 200,000 clones; roughly 79% are singletons. The TCR comes from a woman between 40 and 50 years old in good health and CMV-seronegative. This chain joins TRBV14 and TRBJ1-1; 7 nucleotides align to TRBD1. The sample was PBMCs. CDR3 in DNA: TGTGCCAGCAGCCCCCTGTACAGGGGACCGGGCACTGAAGCTTTCTTT. Its protein product is CASSPLYRGPGTEAFF.